Listed here are 32 T cell receptor beta chains from one sample, sequenced in a study of OX40 agonist ivuxolimab in advanced cancers. Some clones are missing from TCRdb's copy, which holds only in-frame ones; the method was immunoSEQ multiplex PCR. Among more than 55,000 clones listed, about 92% were seen once. The sample in question was CD4+ or CD8+ T cells sorted from blood, obtained in a trial of the OX40 agonist ivuxolimab. The receptors were gathered from an adult with an advanced solid tumor such as melanoma, head and neck, liver or kidney cancer.

The rearrangement uses TRBV27 and TRBJ2-7, with 7 bases identical to TRBD1. The V gene end was trimmed by 6 bases and the J gene end by 6 bases; junction bases not matched to a gene: 11. This CDR3 has 14 residues. CDR1 and CDR2 (germline): MNHEY, SMNVEV (reference sequence). As DNA, the CDR3 is TGTGCCAGCAGCGCCGGCCTGACAGGGCTCGAGCAGTACTTC. Residues: CASSAGLTGLEQYF.

The chain joins TRBV5-6 to TRBJ2-5; D perhaps matches TRBD2 (5 bases). With 4 bases removed from V and 0 bases from J, the gap between germline ends came to 10 bases. The CDR3 consists of 14 residues. Germline CDR1 is SGHDT and CDR2 is YYEEEE. The CDR3 DNA sequence: TGTGCCAGCAGCCTTAGCGACAACCAAGAGACCCAGTACTTC. Translated, it gives CASSLSDNQETQYF.

This rearrangement joins TRBV6-1 to TRBJ1-2; D might be TRBD1 (5 bases). The V end lost 2 bases, the J end lost 7 bases, and 14 bases lay between the germline ends. This CDR3 contains 14 residues. CDR1 is MNHNS, CDR2 SASEGT, per germline. The CDR3, as DNA: TGTGCCAGCAGTGAATGGGTAGGGCAGGGTGGCTACACCTTC. It yields the protein CASSEWVGQGGYTF.

The chain joins TRBV5-5 to TRBJ2-2; 8 bases map to TRBD1. The CDR3 loop spans 16 amino acids. V lost 3 bases and J lost 3; bases outside the gene matches: 7. Germline CDR1 reads SGHKS; CDR2 reads YYEKEE (reference sequence). Here the CDR3 reads CASSSAGGVDTGELFF. The CDR3 nucleotides read TGTGCCAGCAGCTCGGCAGGGGGCGTAGACACCGGGGAGCTGTTTTTT.

For this clone: A junction end diverges from the germline sequence, so it may reflect a read error. The chain combines TRBV11-2 with TRBJ2-1; TRBD2 agrees at 11 bases. Germline V gene data show CDR1 as SGHAT and CDR2 as FQNNGV. The CDR3 is made up of 15 amino acids. CDR3 DNA: TGTGCTAGCAGCTTAGCGGGAGGGCCATACAATGAGCAGTTCTTC. Translation: CASSLAGGPYNEQFF. The variable domain in full, completed from reference TRBV11-2 and TRBJ2-1, reads EAGVAQSPRYKIIEKRQSVAFWCNPISGHATLYWYQQILGQGPKLLIQFQNNGVVDDSQLPKDRFSAERLKGVDSTLKIQPAKLEDSAVYLCASSLAGGPYNEQFFGPGTRLTVL.

The chain joins TRBV15 to TRBJ2-7; 10 bases agree with TRBD2. This CDR3 region has 16 residues. The trim removed 5 bases at V and 6 bases at J, leaving 13 bases unmatched. The V gene's germline CDR1 is LNHNV and CDR2 YYDKDF (reference sequence). The CDR3 is CATSELAGLASLEQYF. CDR3 nucleotide sequence: TGTGCCACCAGCGAACTAGCGGGACTAGCTTCCCTCGAGCAGTACTTC.

The CDR3 DNA reads as TGTGCCAGCAGTTTATCGACGAGGGCGGACAATGAGCAGTTCTTC. It is translated as CASSLSTRADNEQFF. This chain connects TRBV27 to TRBJ2-1, with D perhaps TRBD2 (5 bases). The V gene lost 0 bases and the J gene lost 5 bases, with 11 bases spanning the gap. Per the germline V gene, CDR1 is MNHEY and CDR2 is SMNVEV (reference sequence). This CDR3 has 15 amino acids.

On this clone itself: Other nucleotide sequences in the sample specify the same CDR3. The chain employs TRBV28 and TRBJ2-3, with 8 bases fitting TRBD2. With V trimmed by 0 bases and J by 2 bases, 16 bases remained unmatched. Germline V gives CDR1 MDHEN, CDR2 SYDVKM. The CDR3 runs 20 residues. The CDR3 loop is CASSLCPLGSGGATTDTQYF. For the CDR3, the DNA is TGTGCCAGCAGTTTATGCCCCTTGGGGAGCGGGGGAGCAACCACAGATACGCAGTATTTT.

The V gene is TRBV7-8, the J gene TRBJ2-3; tentatively, D is TRBD1 (6 bases). There are 17 residues in the CDR3. Germline CDR1 and CDR2: SGHVS and FQNEAQ. V gave up 2 bases and J gave up 2 bases, with 17 bases separating them. The CDR3 protein is CASSLSVQGLLTDTQYF. Here the CDR3 DNA reads TGTGCCAGCAGCTTAAGTGTTCAGGGGCTCCTCACAGATACGCAGTATTTT.

CDR3 in DNA: TGCAGCGTTATACCCGACAGCTCCTACGAGCAGTACTTC. This translates into CSVIPDSSYEQYF. The chain recombines TRBV29-1 with TRBJ2-7, with D perhaps matching TRBD1 (5 bases). Trimming shortened V by 5 bases and J by 0 bases, and 11 bases separated the two germline ends. The CDR3 extends over 13 amino acids. Germline CDR1 SQVTM, CDR2 ANQGSEA.

This chain connects TRBV19 to TRBJ1-2; D ambiguous. Germline CDR1 LNHDA, CDR2 SQIVND (reference sequence). The CDR3 contains 12 residues. Trimming removed 1 base at V and 8 bases at J, with 8 bases between. The CDR3 bases are TGTGCCAGTAGTATAGTTTCCGGCGGCTACACCTTC. Amino acid sequence: CASSIVSGGYTF.

V and J are TRBV7-3 and TRBJ2-1; 7 bases fit TRBD2. This CDR3 comprises 12 residues. From germline, CDR1 is SGHTA and CDR2 FQGTGA. V was clipped by 5 bases and J by 9 bases; unmatched bases: 4. In nucleotides, the CDR3 is TGTGCCAGCAGCCCAGGCGGGGGTGAGCAGTTCTTC. It yields the protein CASSPGGGEQFF.

The rearrangement uses TRBV4-1 and TRBJ1-1, with a tentative D call TRBD1 (5 bases). Germline CDR1 and CDR2: MGHRA and YSYEKL. The CDR3 spans 15 residues. Deletions cut 1 base from V and 4 bases from J, with 13 bases between. CDR3 DNA sequence: TGCGCCAGCAGCCAAGGAGGGATGGGGACCACTGAAGCTTTCTTT. This translates into CASSQGGMGTTEAFF.

The rearrangement uses TRBV7-3 and TRBJ2-1, with 9 bases that match TRBD2. Germline assignment: CDR1 SGHTA and CDR2 FQGTGA. V trimming: 3 bases; J trimming: 5 bases; junction bases outside the gene matches: 5. The CDR3 covers 15 residues. CDR3 DNA: TGTGCCAGCAGCTTGACTAGCGGAGAAGACAATGAGCAGTTCTTC. Its translation is CASSLTSGEDNEQFF. Full variable domain (outside the CDR3, taken from reference TRBV7-3 and TRBJ2-1): GAGVSQTPSNKVTEKGKYVELRCDPISGHTALYWYRQSLGQGPEFLIYFQGTGAADDSGLPNDRFFAVRPEGSVSTLKIQRTERGDSAVYLCASSLTSGEDNEQFFGPGTRLTVL.

The chain uses TRBV10-3 and TRBJ2-7; 8 bases map to TRBD2. V gave up 10 bases and J gave up 5 bases; unmatched junction bases: 10. The CDR3 loop spans 13 amino acids. Germline CDR1 is ENHRY and CDR2 is SYGVKD. CDR3 in amino acids: CATQSGSENEQYF. DNA for the CDR3: TGTGCCACTCAAAGCGGGAGTGAAAACGAGCAGTACTTC.

The chain is built from TRBV7-2 and TRBJ1-4, with 8 bases that match TRBD1. The length of the CDR3 is 16 residues. Germline V gives CDR1 SGHTA, CDR2 FQGNSA. Trimming at V came to 5 bases and at J to 8 bases, leaving 13 bases not matched to a gene. CDR3 nucleotides: TGTGCCAGCAGCCGAGCCGGACAGGGCTTTCAAGAAAAACTGTTTTTT. Its translation is CASSRAGQGFQEKLFF.

The V call is TRBV7-6, the J call TRBJ1-2; no definite D call. Germline V CDR1 and CDR2: SGHVS, FNYEAQ. The CDR3 consists of 15 residues. V was clipped by 2 bases and J by 3 bases, with 13 bases between them. CDR3 sequence (DNA): TGTGCCAGCAGCTTACGCGGCTTCGGCTACTATGGCTACACCTTC. This encodes CASSLRGFGYYGYTF.

The V call is TRBV6-6, the J call TRBJ1-2, with D possibly matching TRBD1 (5 bases). Germline V gives CDR1 MNHNY, CDR2 SVGAGI (reference sequence). There are 15 residues in the CDR3. The V gene lost 4 bases and the J gene lost 4 bases, with 16 bases spanning the gap. As DNA, the CDR3 is TGTGCCAGCAGTTCTACCCTTGGACACCTCTATGGCTACACCTTC. It specifies CASSSTLGHLYGYTF.

This chain connects TRBV19 to TRBJ2-7; no reliable D call. Trimming pared 1 base from V and 3 bases from J, leaving 13 bases between. There are 15 residues in the CDR3. Germline V gene data show CDR1 as LNHDA and CDR2 as SQIVND (reference sequence). The CDR3 sequence is CASSIVERPIYEQYF. The CDR3 DNA reads as TGTGCCAGTAGTATAGTTGAGCGACCAATCTACGAGCAGTACTTC.

The CDR3 DNA reads TGTGCCAGCAGCTGGACCTCAGGCTACGAGCAGTACTTC. Translation: CASSWTSGYEQYF. This chain joins TRBV5-4 and TRBJ2-7; D is unresolved. Trimming took 3 bases from V and 3 from J, leaving 10 bases between them. CDR1 and CDR2 from the germline V gene are SGHNT and YYREEE (reference sequence). The CDR3 has 13 amino acids.

The chain recombines TRBV7-2 with TRBJ2-3; D not resolved. Trimming stripped 1 base from V and 2 bases from J, with 7 bases between. This CDR3 region has 14 residues. CDR1 and CDR2 from the germline V gene are SGHTA and FQGNSA. The CDR3 sequence is CASSLVGATDTQYF. The CDR3 DNA reads as TGTGCCAGCAGCTTAGTGGGCGCCACAGATACGCAGTATTTT.

The chain has TRBV5-8 and TRBJ1-5, with D unclear. There are 14 residues in the CDR3. Germline CDR1 and CDR2: SGHTS and YDEGEE. Trimming removed 0 bases from V and 0 bases from J, with 4 bases in between. CDR3 amino acids: CASSLEYSNQPQHF. In DNA form, the CDR3 reads TGTGCCAGCAGCTTGGAGTATAGCAATCAGCCCCAGCATTTT.

V gene TRBV27 combines with J gene TRBJ1-5, with D perhaps matching TRBD1 (5 bases). V lost 3 bases, J lost 3 bases, and 9 bases lay in between. CDR3 size: 14 residues. Per germline, CDR1 MNHEY and CDR2 SMNVEV (reference sequence). This CDR3 is CASSLQGNNQPQHF. The CDR3 region has the DNA TGTGCCAGCAGTTTGCAGGGTAACAATCAGCCCCAGCATTTT.

The rearrangement links TRBV21-1 to TRBJ2-3; TRBD2 was called by the table and not checked on the DNA. TRBV21-1 is a pseudogene segment. The CDR3 covers 19 residues. CDR3 residues: CASSKARGSGGYHTDTQYF. The CDR3 coding sequence is TGTGCCAGCAGCAAAGCGCGGGGGAGCGGGGGGTACCACACAGATACGCAGTATTTT.

This chain joins TRBV4-1 and TRBJ2-7; D unresolved. V dropped 1 base and J dropped 0 bases, with 7 bases sitting between them. The CDR3 contains 14 residues. Germline-derived CDR1 and CDR2 are MGHRA and YSYEKL. The CDR3 DNA sequence: TGCGCCAGCAGCCAAGTTCAGAGCTCCTACGAGCAGTACTTC. Encoded protein: CASSQVQSSYEQYF.

The gene calls are TRBV5-1 and TRBJ2-5, with 13 bases lining up with TRBD2. This CDR3 is 17 amino acids long. Germline V gene lookup returns CDR1 SGHRS and CDR2 YFSETQ. J lost 4 bases, V lost 4 bases, and 10 bases had no gene match. Here the CDR3 reads CASSARGLAGVIETQYF. CDR3 in DNA: TGCGCCAGCAGCGCAAGAGGACTAGCGGGAGTAATAGAGACCCAGTACTTC.

The chain uses TRBV2 and TRBJ1-2; D ambiguous. The CDR3 loop spans 13 amino acids. Germline CDR1 and CDR2: SNHLY and FYNNEI. The V gene lost 3 bases and the J gene lost 2 bases, with 7 bases spanning the gap. In DNA form, the CDR3 reads TGTGCCAGCAGTGAGACGGCGAACTATGGCTACACCTTC. It translates to CASSETANYGYTF. Variable domain in full (rest from reference TRBV2 and TRBJ1-2): EPEVTQTPSHQVTQMGQEVILRCVPISNHLYFYWYRQILGQKVEFLVSFYNNEISEKSEIFDDQFSVERPDGSNFTLKIRSTKLEDSAMYFCASSETANYGYTFGSGTRLTVV.

About this clone itself: The sample contains more than one DNA sequence encoding this CDR3. The chain has TRBV21-1 and TRBJ2-5; the DNA was not compared with TRBD2, the D call given in the table. TRBV21-1 is deemed a pseudogene. The CDR3 spans 14 residues. CDR3 sequence reads: CASSKGGRQETQYF. CDR3 sequence (DNA): TGTGCCAGCAGCAAAGGAGGCAGACAAGAGACCCAGTACTTC.

The rearrangement uses TRBV7-6 and TRBJ2-5, with D perhaps matching TRBD2 (6 bases). The J call is in doubt because the DNA end fits TRBJ2-7 better. The CDR3 is made up of 15 amino acids. Germline CDR1 and CDR2: SGHVS and FNYEAQ. The CDR3 DNA reads as TGTGCCAGCAGCAGTGAGCCGGGACTGAATTACGAGCAGTACTTC. Encoded protein: CASSSEPGLNYEQYF.

The chain links TRBV4-2 to TRBJ2-3, with 8 bases aligning to TRBD2. Germline V gene lookup returns CDR1 LGHNA and CDR2 YNFKEQ. The CDR3 length is 16 residues. V was clipped by 4 bases and J by 0 bases; unmatched bases: 6. The CDR3 sequence: CASSPTVAGSTDTQYF. The CDR3 coding sequence is TGTGCCAGCAGCCCCACGGTAGCGGGGAGCACAGATACGCAGTATTTT.

On this clone itself: Sequence at one end of the junction differs from germline and may be a read error. The chain recombines TRBV7-9 with TRBJ2-7; no clear D. The CDR3 length is 16 residues. CDR1 is SEHNR and CDR2 is FQNEAQ in the germline V gene (reference sequence). CDR3 nucleotide sequence: TGTGCCAGCAGCGTAGCAGAGTCCAGGAGCGCCTACGAGCAGTACTTC. Its protein product is CASSVAESRSAYEQYF.

The chain has TRBV19 and TRBJ2-7; 11 bases are a match to TRBD1. The CDR3 contains 14 residues. With V trimmed by 3 bases and J by 3 bases, 1 base remained unmatched. CDR1 and CDR2 (germline): LNHDA, SQIVND (reference sequence). The CDR3 sequence: CASSIGTGGYEQYF. The CDR3 coding sequence is TGTGCCAGTAGTATTGGGACAGGGGGCTACGAGCAGTACTTC.